This passage covers 18 T cell receptor beta chains from one sample sequenced in a study of T cell changes during pregnancy in multiple sclerosis. Method: immunoSEQ multiplex PCR; TCRdb's copy keeps in-frame clones and lacks some. Among 30,000 or so clones listed, more than 70% were seen once. Sequences were derived from CD8+ T cells from peripheral blood mononuclear cells, sampled after pregnancy. The source of these receptors is a female donor with multiple sclerosis, enrolled in a pregnancy study.

CDR3 region: CASPLRSTEAFF. DNA for the CDR3: TGTGCCAGCCCTCTGAGAAGCACTGAAGCTTTCTTT. This chain connects TRBV5-4 to TRBJ1-1; D is unclear. The CDR3 loop spans 12 amino acids. From germline, CDR1 is SGHNT and CDR2 YYREEE (reference sequence). The ends were cut back, 7 bases at V and 4 bases at J, with 11 bases in the middle.

This clone was seen a handful of times. This sequence joins TRBV7-8 and TRBJ1-1; no clear D. Germline V gene lookup returns CDR1 SGHVS and CDR2 FQNEAQ. This CDR3 region has 15 residues. Trimming pared 3 bases from V and 1 base from J, leaving 12 bases between. The CDR3 spells CASSFPVIANTEAFF. CDR3 DNA sequence: TGTGCCAGCAGCTTTCCGGTGATAGCGAACACTGAAGCTTTCTTT.

J is TRBJ1-1 and V is TRBV2, with D maybe TRBD1 (6 bases). Trimming took 4 bases from V and 2 from J, leaving 23 bases between them. This CDR3 comprises 18 residues. Germline V gene data show CDR1 as SNHLY and CDR2 as FYNNEI. The CDR3 protein is CASSVSRGHTGSNTEAFF. CDR3 DNA sequence: TGTGCCAGCAGTGTTTCCCGCGGCCACACAGGGAGCAACACTGAAGCTTTCTTT.

The rearrangement links TRBV27 to TRBJ2-3, with D possibly being TRBD1 (5 bases). Per the germline V gene, CDR1 is MNHEY and CDR2 is SMNVEV (reference sequence). The V end lost 5 bases, the J end lost 6 bases, and 12 bases lay between the germline ends. The CDR3 length is 13 residues. The CDR3 spells CASSTGRVDTQYF. The CDR3 DNA sequence: TGTGCCAGCAGTACAGGCAGGGTTGATACGCAGTATTTT.

The chain combines TRBV5-6 with TRBJ2-1; 12 bases line up with TRBD1. V shed 4 bases, J shed 8 bases, and the junction held 4 bases outside the gene matches. Per germline, CDR1 SGHDT and CDR2 YYEEEE. The CDR3 consists of 14 residues. CDR3 in amino acids: CASSGGQGAYEQFF. DNA for the CDR3: TGTGCCAGCAGCGGGGGACAGGGGGCGTATGAGCAGTTCTTC.

This chain connects TRBV2 to TRBJ2-2, with TRBD2 identical over 15 bases. Trimming cost V 5 bases and J 6 bases; bases outside gene matches: 4. Germline V gene sequence: CDR1 SNHLY, CDR2 FYNNEI. The CDR3 consists of 16 residues. The CDR3 DNA reads TGTGCCAGCAGTCCGGGACTAGCGGGGGGTCCCGGGGAGCTGTTTTTT. Residues: CASSPGLAGGPGELFF.

The chain combines TRBV28 with TRBJ2-1; D remains unclear. CDR1 is MDHEN and CDR2 is SYDVKM in the germline V gene. Between the trimmed V and J ends, which lost 4 bases and 9 bases, there was a span of 10 bases. The CDR3 has 12 amino acids. This CDR3 reads CASSYPIGEQFF. The CDR3, as DNA: TGTGCCAGCAGTTACCCGATCGGTGAGCAGTTCTTC.

This clone was observed once. The chain links TRBV6-5 to TRBJ1-2, with TRBD1 as a possible D gene (5 bases). CDR3 size: 13 residues. V was pared by 6 bases and J by 5 bases, with 13 bases between. The V gene's germline CDR1 is MNHEY and CDR2 SVGAGI. The CDR3 loop is CASRWGRFYGYTF. In nucleotides, the CDR3 is TGTGCCAGCAGATGGGGCCGGTTTTATGGCTACACCTTC.

The chain employs TRBV7-2 and TRBJ2-1; 8 nucleotides match TRBD1. The germline V gene encodes CDR1 SGHTA and CDR2 FQGNSA. With V trimmed by 2 bases and J by 7 bases, 10 bases remained unmatched. This CDR3 comprises 16 residues. In nucleotides, the CDR3 is TGTGCCAGCAGCTTACAGGGGGCAACAATTAGGAATGAGCAGTTCTTC. Amino acids: CASSLQGATIRNEQFF.

V usage is TRBV10-3 and J usage is TRBJ1-1; the D is unclear. CDR3 length equals 15 residues. V lost 0 bases, J lost 1 base, and 9 bases lay in between. CDR1 is ENHRY, CDR2 SYGVKD, per germline. The CDR3 protein is CAISESGSGNTEAFF. CDR3 nucleotides: TGTGCCATCAGTGAGTCGGGCAGTGGGAACACTGAAGCTTTCTTT.

V gene TRBV6-4 combines with J gene TRBJ2-2; 7 bases fit TRBD1. The CDR3 sequence is 15 residues long. From germline, CDR1 is MRHNA and CDR2 SNTAGT. Trimming at V came to 0 bases and at J to 5 bases, leaving 3 bases not matched to a gene. This chain's CDR3 is CASSDSKGATGELFF. The DNA of the CDR3 is TGTGCCAGCAGTGACTCCAAGGGGGCGACCGGGGAGCTGTTTTTT.

Many counts were recorded for this clone. This chain joins TRBV7-9 and TRBJ2-7; 7 nucleotides align to TRBD1. CDR1 and CDR2 from the germline V gene are SEHNR and FQNEAQ (reference sequence). Losses at the gene ends were 4 bases for V and 3 bases for J; bases not matched to a gene: 9. The CDR3 is made up of 15 amino acids. Written as DNA, the CDR3 is TGTGCCAGCAGCTCGACAGGGCCGGAAATCTACGAGCAGTACTTC. It is translated as CASSSTGPEIYEQYF.

The chain has TRBV6-5 and TRBJ2-5; D gene uncertain. The DNA end lines up better with TRBJ2-7; the J call may be wrong. CDR1 is MNHEY and CDR2 is SVGAGI in the germline V gene. This CDR3 region has 14 residues. This CDR3 reads CASSYGLEAYEQYF. The CDR3, as DNA: TGTGCCAGCAGTTACGGTCTAGAGGCGTACGAGCAGTACTTC.

The J gene is TRBJ2-2, the V gene TRBV4-3; 12 bases align to TRBD1. The CDR3 has 18 residues. Germline trimming cut 1 base from V and 3 bases from J; bases unmatched to any gene: 6. CDR1 LGHNA and CDR2 YSLEER come from the germline V gene. CDR3 sequence: CASSQGVGQGADTGELFF. The CDR3 nucleotides read TGCGCCAGCAGCCAAGGCGTGGGACAGGGGGCTGACACCGGGGAGCTGTTTTTT.

The chain recombines TRBV13 with TRBJ2-1; D is unclear. The CDR3 is 15 residues long. Germline V gene data show CDR1 as PRHDT and CDR2 as FYEKMQ (reference sequence). V gave up 7 bases and J gave up 8 bases, with 21 bases separating them. CDR3 DNA sequence: TGTGCCAGCACCCCCGGTGGTTCCCCTATCCATGAGCAGTTCTTC. Protein: CASTPGGSPIHEQFF.

V usage is TRBV4-1 and J usage is TRBJ2-3; 11 bases line up with TRBD2. CDR1 MGHRA and CDR2 YSYEKL come from the germline V gene. V lost 5 bases and J lost 5; bases outside the gene matches: 9. The CDR3 has 16 amino acids. CDR3 sequence: CASSALAGGQEDTQYF. DNA for the CDR3: TGCGCCAGCAGCGCGCTAGCGGGGGGCCAGGAAGATACGCAGTATTTT.

The chain has TRBV4-3 and TRBJ2-1; a possible D gene is TRBD1 (5 bases). Germline CDR1 reads LGHNA; CDR2 reads YSLEER. The CDR3 runs to 17 residues. Trimming shortened V by 0 bases and J by 9 bases, and 21 bases separated the two germline ends. The CDR3: CASSQDEWGAGQGEQFF. The CDR3 bases are TGCGCCAGCAGCCAAGACGAGTGGGGCGCAGGACAAGGTGAGCAGTTCTTC.

This sequence joins TRBV7-3 and TRBJ2-1; TRBD2 matches 9 bases. The junction had 11 bases not matched to a gene; V was cut back by 5 bases and J by 9 bases. CDR3 length: 15 amino acids. From germline, CDR1 is SGHTA and CDR2 FQGTGA. The CDR3 DNA is TGTGCCAGCAGCCCCCAGCGGGGGGTTAGAGGTGAGCAGTTCTTC. It yields the protein CASSPQRGVRGEQFF.